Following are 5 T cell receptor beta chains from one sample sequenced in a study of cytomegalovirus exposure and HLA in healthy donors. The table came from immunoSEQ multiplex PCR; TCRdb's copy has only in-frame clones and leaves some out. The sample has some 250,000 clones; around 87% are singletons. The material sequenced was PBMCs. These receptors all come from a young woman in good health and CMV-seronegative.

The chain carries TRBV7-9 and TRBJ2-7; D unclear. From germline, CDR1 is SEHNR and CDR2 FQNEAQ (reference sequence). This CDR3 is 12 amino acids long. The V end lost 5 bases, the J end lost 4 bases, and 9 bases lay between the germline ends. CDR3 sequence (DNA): TGTGCCAGCAGCCAGGTATCATACGAGCAGTACGTC. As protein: CASSQVSYEQYV.

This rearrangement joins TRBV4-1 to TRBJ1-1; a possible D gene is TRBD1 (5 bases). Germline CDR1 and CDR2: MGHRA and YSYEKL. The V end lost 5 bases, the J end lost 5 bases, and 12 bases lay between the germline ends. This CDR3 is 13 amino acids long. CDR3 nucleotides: TGCGCCAGCAGCGGGGGGGGAAGGACTGAAGCTTTCTTT. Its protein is CASSGGGRTEAFF.

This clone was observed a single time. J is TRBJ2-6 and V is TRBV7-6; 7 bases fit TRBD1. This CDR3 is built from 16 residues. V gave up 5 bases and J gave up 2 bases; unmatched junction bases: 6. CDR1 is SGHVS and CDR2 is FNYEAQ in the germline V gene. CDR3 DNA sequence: TGTGCCAGCAGCCCCAGGACAGGAGCTGGGGCCAACGTCCTGACTTTC. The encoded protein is CASSPRTGAGANVLTF. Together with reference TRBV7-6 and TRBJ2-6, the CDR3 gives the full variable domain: GAGVSQSPRYKVTKRGQDVALRCDPISGHVSLYWYRQALGQGPEFLTYFNYEAQQDKSGLPNDRFSAERPEGSISTLTIQRTEQRDSAMYRCASSPRTGAGANVLTFGAGSRLTVL.

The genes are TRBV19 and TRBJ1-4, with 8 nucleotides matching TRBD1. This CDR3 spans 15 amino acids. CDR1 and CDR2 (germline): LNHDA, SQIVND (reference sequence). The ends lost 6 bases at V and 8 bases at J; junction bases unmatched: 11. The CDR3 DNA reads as TGTGCCAGTAGCAATATCAGGACAGGGACCGAAAAACTGTTTTTT. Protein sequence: CASSNIRTGTEKLFF.

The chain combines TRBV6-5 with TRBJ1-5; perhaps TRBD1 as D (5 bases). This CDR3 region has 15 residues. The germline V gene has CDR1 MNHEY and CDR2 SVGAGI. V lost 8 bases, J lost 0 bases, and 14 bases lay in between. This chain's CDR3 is CASRQGGYSNQPQHF. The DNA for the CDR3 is TGTGCCAGCCGGCAGGGAGGCTATAGCAATCAGCCCCAGCATTTT.